The source of this T cell receptor (beta chain) is a study of OX40 agonist ivuxolimab in advanced cancers. Deletions cut 7 bases from V and 4 bases from J, with 13 bases between. The CDR3 contains 13 residues. Germline V CDR1 and CDR2: MNHNS, SASEGT. This clone was seen once. TCRdb keeps only in-frame clones here, not all; method: immunoSEQ multiplex PCR. The sample comprises under 95,000 clones, more than 75% of which are singletons, and less than 8% rests with the top ten. The genes are TRBV6-1 and TRBJ1-2; TRBD1 is a possible D gene (5 bases). Sequenced here: CD4+ or CD8+ T cells sorted from blood, sampled in a trial of the OX40 agonist ivuxolimab. The receptor was isolated from an adult with an advanced solid tumor such as melanoma, head and neck, liver or kidney cancer. The CDR3 coding sequence is TGTGCCAGCAATTCTGGGGGGGGCTATGGCTACACCTTC. Protein: CASNSGGGYGYTF.